The source of this TCR beta chain is a study of T cells in narcolepsy. CDR3 size: 18 residues. Germline CDR1 SEHNR, CDR2 FQNEAQ (reference sequence). Trimming removed 6 bases from V and 1 base from J, with 23 bases in between. Overall study findings and caveats: Reportedly, autoreactive clonotypes were serially detected in patients' blood but not controls'.

About this clone itself: The antigen is not known.

Profiled with immunoSEQ multiplex PCR; TCRdb holds only in-frame clones, not every one. The sample records roughly 35,000 clones, roughly 80% being singletons. This chain connects TRBV7-9 to TRBJ2-3; no definite D call. What was sequenced was memory (CD45RA-) CD4+ T cells from blood. The clonotype comes from a human donor in good health. As DNA, the CDR3 is TGTGCCAGCAGTCCTCCCGAGAGGTTCCGGTGGGGCACAGATACGCAGTATTTT. Encoded protein: CASSPPERFRWGTDTQYF.